Included here is one T cell receptor (beta chain) sequence, with context. Its specificity is unknown. This sample was taken from a study of cytomegalovirus exposure and HLA in healthy donors. PCR involved 60 Vbeta and 13 Jbeta primers. Repertoires were generated with immunoSEQ multiplex PCR, while TCRdb's copy carries only in-frame clones and drops some. The table includes around 140,000 clones, about 77% detected once. Overall study findings and caveats: The study designated about 180 TCR beta chains cytomegalovirus-associated. A later analysis associated 16,000 or so TCR beta sequences with HLA alleles at a 0.05 false discovery rate.

CDR3 size: 15 residues. Germline V lookup: CDR1 SNHLY, CDR2 FYNNEI. Trimming took off 5 bases at V and 2 bases at J, with 13 bases between the two ends. The specimen sequenced was PBMCs. This sequence joins TRBV2 and TRBJ1-5, with D maybe TRBD1 (5 bases). This receptor was identified in a woman between 40 and 50 years old in good health and CMV-seronegative. CDR3 residues: CASSSQGIGNQPQHF. CDR3 DNA sequence: TGTGCCAGCAGTAGTCAGGGAATCGGCAATCAGCCCCAGCATTTT.